This T cell receptor beta chain appears in the sequencing data of a study of blood T cell repertoires in COVID-19. Turning to the study itself: The United States, Italy and Spain were the sources of the acute and convalescent COVID-19 samples.

Germline-derived CDR1 and CDR2 are SGHTA and FQGTGA. CDR3 length equals 13 residues. The V gene lost 5 bases and the J gene lost 6 bases, with 13 bases spanning the gap. In the original analysis: Amplifying reference gene primers gave estimates of nucleated cell counts. Method: immunoSEQ multiplex PCR; TCRdb's copy keeps in-frame clones and lacks some. D and trimming were read from the DNA, whereas the V and J calls and clone size are those reported in that table. The repertoire holds around 120,000 clones, roughly 90% seen once, with 7.9% in the top ten. The TCR was taken from a man between 65 and 85 years old who had recovered from COVID-19. V is TRBV7-3 and J is TRBJ1-2, with D maybe TRBD1 (6 bases). Sequencing input: peripheral blood. CDR3 DNA: TGTGCCAGCAGCCCACAGGGAGACCATGGCTACACCTTC. Its translation is CASSPQGDHGYTF.